The subject of this entry is one TCR beta chain. This entry belongs to a study of T cell responses to AZD1222 COVID-19 vaccine. Sequencing was performed with immunoSEQ multiplex PCR; in TCRdb, only in-frame clones are kept and a portion is missing. The sample has about 70,000 clones, 85% seen once. V gave up 5 bases and J gave up 6 bases; unmatched junction bases: 4. The CDR3 sequence is 15 residues long. Germline loops: CDR1 KGHDR, CDR2 SFDVKD. This TCR was sampled from an adult in good health. Here the sequenced sample was peripheral blood, taken on day 0 of AZD1222 vaccination. The V call is TRBV24-1, the J call TRBJ2-1, with 12 bases that match TRBD2. CDR3 DNA sequence: TGTGCCACCAGTGGCACTAGCGGGGGGCTCAATGAGCAGTTCTTC. Amino acids: CATSGTSGGLNEQFF.